The TCR beta chain under discussion was sequenced for a study of beta chain features in type 1 diabetes. Study in general: Sorted cells numbering around 100,000,000 were examined across all samples.

CDR1 is LNHDA and CDR2 is SQIVND in the germline V gene (reference sequence). V was shortened by 9 bases and J by 2 bases, with 13 bases between the two germline ends. The CDR3 runs to 14 residues. Comment on this clone: What it binds is not known.

Expressed TCRB transcripts were sequenced because the isolated RNA had all been reverse transcribed beforehand. Produced via immunoSEQ multiplex PCR; TCRdb's table is partial and in-frame only. The table lists 680,000 or so clones, less than 20% of them singletons. Using CD45RO/CCR7/CD25/CD127/CD95/CD27, CD4+ naive, central memory, regulatory and stem cell-like memory cells were sorted. The study, taken as a whole, reports: For type 1 diabetes patients, VDJ junctions showed fewer insertions and more deletions.

The receptor comes from a man aged 18 to 29 in good health. V gene TRBV19 combines with J gene TRBJ2-2, with D perhaps assigned TRBD1 or TRBD2 (5 bases each). Sequenced sample: naive CD4+ T cells from blood. CDR3 amino acids: CAREGRINTGELFF. In nucleotides, the CDR3 is TGTGCCAGAGAGGGACGGATCAACACCGGGGAGCTGTTTTTT.